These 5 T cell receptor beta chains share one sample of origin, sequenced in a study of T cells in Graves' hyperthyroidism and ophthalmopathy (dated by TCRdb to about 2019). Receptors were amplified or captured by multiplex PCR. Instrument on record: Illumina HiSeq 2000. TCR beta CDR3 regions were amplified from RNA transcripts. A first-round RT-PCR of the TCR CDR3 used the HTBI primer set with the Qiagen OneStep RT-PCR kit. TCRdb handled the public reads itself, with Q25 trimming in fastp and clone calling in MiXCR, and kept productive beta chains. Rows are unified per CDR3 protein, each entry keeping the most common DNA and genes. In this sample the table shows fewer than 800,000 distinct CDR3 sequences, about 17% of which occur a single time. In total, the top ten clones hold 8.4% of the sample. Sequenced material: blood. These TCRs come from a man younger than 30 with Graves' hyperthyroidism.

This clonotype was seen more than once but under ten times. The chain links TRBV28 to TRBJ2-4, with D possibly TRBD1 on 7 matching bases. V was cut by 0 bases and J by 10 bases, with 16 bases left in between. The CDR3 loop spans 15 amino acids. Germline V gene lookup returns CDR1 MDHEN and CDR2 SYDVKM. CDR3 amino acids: CASSLWGQGGLIQYF. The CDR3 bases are TGTGCCAGCAGTTTATGGGGTCAGGGGGGCCTAATTCAGTACTTC.

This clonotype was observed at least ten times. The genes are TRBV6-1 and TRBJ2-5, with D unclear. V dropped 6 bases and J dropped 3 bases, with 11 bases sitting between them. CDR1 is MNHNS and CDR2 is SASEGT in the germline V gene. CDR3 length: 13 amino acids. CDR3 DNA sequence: TGTGCCAGCAGGACTGGTTTCGAAGAGACCCAGTACTTC. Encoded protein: CASRTGFEETQYF.

CDR3 bases: TGTGCCAGCAGTGTAGGGGACAGGGGTTGGACCTATAATTCACCCCTCCACTTT. It encodes CASSVGDRGWTYNSPLHF. The chain carries TRBV2 and TRBJ1-6, with 10 bases lining up with TRBD1. Losses at the gene ends were 4 bases for V and 2 bases for J; bases not matched to a gene: 8. The CDR3 consists of 18 residues. Germline V gene lookup returns CDR1 SNHLY and CDR2 FYNNEI. Complete variable domain (other parts from reference TRBV2 and TRBJ1-6): EPEVTQTPSHQVTQMGQEVILRCVPISNHLYFYWYRQILGQKVEFLVSFYNNEISEKSEIFDDQFSVERPDGSNFTLKIRSTKLEDSAMYFCASSVGDRGWTYNSPLHFGNGTRLTVT.

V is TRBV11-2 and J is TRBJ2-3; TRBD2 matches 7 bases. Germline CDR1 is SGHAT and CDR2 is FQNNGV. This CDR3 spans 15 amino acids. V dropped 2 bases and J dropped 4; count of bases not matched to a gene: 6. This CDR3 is CASSLSGTGADTQYF. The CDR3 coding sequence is TGTGCCAGCAGCTTAAGCGGGACGGGGGCAGATACGCAGTATTTT.

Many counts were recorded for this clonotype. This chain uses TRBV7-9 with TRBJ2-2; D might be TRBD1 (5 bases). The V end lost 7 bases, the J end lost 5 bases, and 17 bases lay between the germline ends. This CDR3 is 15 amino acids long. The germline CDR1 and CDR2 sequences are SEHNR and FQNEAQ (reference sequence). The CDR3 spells CASTPKKGPTGELFF. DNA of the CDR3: TGTGCCAGCACCCCTAAGAAGGGGCCTACCGGGGAGCTGTTTTTT.